This TCR beta chain was sequenced for a study of T cells in Graves' hyperthyroidism and ophthalmopathy. This clonotype was observed at least ten times. RNA transcripts gave rise to amplified TCR beta CDR3 regions. The study used the HTBI primer set for a first-round RT-PCR of the TCR CDR3. Via MiXCR, TCRdb re-called the multiplex PCR reads, giving one row per CDR3 protein. The data show hundreds of thousands of distinct CDR3 sequences, roughly 15% seen once. Trimming removed 6 bases at V and 3 bases at J, with 13 bases between. Germline values: CDR1 KGHDR, CDR2 SFDVKD. The CDR3 is 15 residues long. What was sequenced was blood. V and J are TRBV24-1 and TRBJ2-2, with a tentative D call TRBD2 (6 bases). The source of this sequence is a woman aged 50 to 65 with Graves' ophthalmopathy. The CDR3 sequence is CATSPLGEDTGELFF. The CDR3 DNA reads as TGTGCCACCAGTCCCCTTGGGGAGGACACCGGGGAGCTGTTTTTT.